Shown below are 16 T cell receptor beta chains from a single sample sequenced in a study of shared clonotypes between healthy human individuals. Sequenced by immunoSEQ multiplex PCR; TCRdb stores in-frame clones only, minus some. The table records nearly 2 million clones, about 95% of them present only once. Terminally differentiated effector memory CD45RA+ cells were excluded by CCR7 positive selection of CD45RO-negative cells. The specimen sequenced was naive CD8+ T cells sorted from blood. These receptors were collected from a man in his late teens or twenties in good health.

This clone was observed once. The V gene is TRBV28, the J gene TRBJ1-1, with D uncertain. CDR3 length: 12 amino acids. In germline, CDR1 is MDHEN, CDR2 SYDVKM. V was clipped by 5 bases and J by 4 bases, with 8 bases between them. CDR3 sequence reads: CASSPHITEAFF. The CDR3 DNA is TGTGCCAGCAGTCCACACATCACTGAAGCTTTCTTT.

As DNA, the CDR3 is TGTGCCAGCAGTGACCAAGGCTATGGCTACACCTTC. The encoded protein is CASSDQGYGYTF. The chain carries TRBV27 and TRBJ1-2; the D is unclear. CDR1 and CDR2 from the germline V gene are MNHEY and SMNVEV (reference sequence). With 5 bases removed from V and 4 bases from J, the gap between germline ends came to 8 bases. This CDR3 is built from 12 residues.

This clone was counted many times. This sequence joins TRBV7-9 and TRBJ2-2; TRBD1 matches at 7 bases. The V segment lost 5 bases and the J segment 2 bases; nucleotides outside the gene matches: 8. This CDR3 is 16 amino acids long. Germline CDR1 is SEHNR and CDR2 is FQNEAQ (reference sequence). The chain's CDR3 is CASSPTGAKNTGELFF. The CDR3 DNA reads TGTGCCAGCAGCCCAACAGGGGCGAAAAACACCGGGGAGCTGTTTTTT.

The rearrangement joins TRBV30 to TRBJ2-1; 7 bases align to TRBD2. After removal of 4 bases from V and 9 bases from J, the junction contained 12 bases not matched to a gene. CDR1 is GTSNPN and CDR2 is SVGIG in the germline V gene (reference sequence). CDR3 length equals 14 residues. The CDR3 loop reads CAWTTGAGSVEQFF. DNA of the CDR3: TGTGCCTGGACCACCGGAGCGGGAAGCGTTGAGCAGTTCTTC.

This chain's CDR3 is CASSVGQGGQPQHF. CDR3 in DNA: TGTGCCAGCAGCGTGGGACAGGGGGGTCAGCCCCAGCATTTT. The J gene is TRBJ1-5, the V gene TRBV5-6; TRBD1 matches 11 bases. The CDR3 runs 14 residues. The germline V gene has CDR1 SGHDT and CDR2 YYEEEE. Germline trimming cut 4 bases from V and 6 bases from J; bases unmatched to any gene: 3. Looking up the rest from reference TRBV5-6 and TRBJ1-5 gives the full variable domain: DAGVTQSPTHLIKTRGQQVTLRCSPKSGHDTVSWYQQALGQGPQFIFQYYEEEERQRGNFPDRFSGHQFPNYSSELNVNALLLGDSALYLCASSVGQGGQPQHFGDGTRLSIL.

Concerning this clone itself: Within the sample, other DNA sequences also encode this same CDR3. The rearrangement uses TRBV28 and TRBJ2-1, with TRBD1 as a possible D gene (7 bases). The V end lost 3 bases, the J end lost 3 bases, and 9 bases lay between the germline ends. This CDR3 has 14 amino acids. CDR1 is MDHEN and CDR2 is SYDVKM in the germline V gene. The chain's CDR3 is CASSFRGVYNEQFF. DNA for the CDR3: TGTGCCAGCAGTTTCAGGGGGGTCTACAATGAGCAGTTCTTC. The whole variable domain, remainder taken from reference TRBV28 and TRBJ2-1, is DVKVTQSSRYLVKRTGEKVFLECVQDMDHENMFWYRQDPGLGLRLIYFSYDVKMKEKGDIPEGYSVSREKKERFSLILESASTNQTSMYLCASSFRGVYNEQFFGPGTRLTVL.

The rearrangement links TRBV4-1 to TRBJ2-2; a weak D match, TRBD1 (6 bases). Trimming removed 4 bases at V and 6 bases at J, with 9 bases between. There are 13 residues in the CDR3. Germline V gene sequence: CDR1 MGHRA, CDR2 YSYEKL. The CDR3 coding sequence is TGCGCCAGCAGCCGAACAGGGTCCGGGGAGCTGTTTTTT. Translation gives CASSRTGSGELFF.

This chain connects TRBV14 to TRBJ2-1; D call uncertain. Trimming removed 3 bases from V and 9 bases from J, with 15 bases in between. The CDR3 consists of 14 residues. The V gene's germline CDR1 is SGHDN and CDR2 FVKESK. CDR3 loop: CASSHWDLKAEQFF. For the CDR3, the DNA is TGTGCCAGCAGCCATTGGGATCTAAAGGCTGAGCAGTTCTTC. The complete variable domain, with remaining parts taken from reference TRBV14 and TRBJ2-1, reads EAGVTQFPSHSVIEKGQTVTLRCDPISGHDNLYWYRRVMGKEIKFLLHFVKESKQDESGMPNNRFLAERTGGTYSTLKVQPAELEDSGVYFCASSHWDLKAEQFFGPGTRLTVL.

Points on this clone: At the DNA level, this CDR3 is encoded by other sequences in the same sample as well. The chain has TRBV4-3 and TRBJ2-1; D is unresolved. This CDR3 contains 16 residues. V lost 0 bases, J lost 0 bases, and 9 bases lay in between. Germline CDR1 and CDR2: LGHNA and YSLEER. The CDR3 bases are TGCGCCAGCAGCCAAGATGGGCAGAGCTCCTACAATGAGCAGTTCTTC. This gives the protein CASSQDGQSSYNEQFF.

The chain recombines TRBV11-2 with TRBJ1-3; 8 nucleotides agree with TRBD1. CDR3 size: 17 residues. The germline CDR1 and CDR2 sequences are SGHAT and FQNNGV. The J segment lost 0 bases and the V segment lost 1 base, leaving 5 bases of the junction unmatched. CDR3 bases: TGTGCCAGCAGCTTAGGGGGACAGGCCCTCTCTGGAAACACCATATATTTT. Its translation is CASSLGGQALSGNTIYF.

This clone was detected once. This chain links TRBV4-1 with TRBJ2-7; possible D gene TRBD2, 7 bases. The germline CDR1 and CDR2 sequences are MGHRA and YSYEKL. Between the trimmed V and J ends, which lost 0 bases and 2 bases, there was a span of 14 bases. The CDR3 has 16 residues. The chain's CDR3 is CASSQDREGGAYEQYF. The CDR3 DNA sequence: TGCGCCAGCAGCCAAGATCGGGAAGGGGGGGCCTACGAGCAGTACTTC.

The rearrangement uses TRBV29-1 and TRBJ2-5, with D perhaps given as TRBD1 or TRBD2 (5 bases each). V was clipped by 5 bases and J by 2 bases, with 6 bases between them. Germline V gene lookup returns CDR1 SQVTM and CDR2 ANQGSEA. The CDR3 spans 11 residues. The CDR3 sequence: CSVWGQETQYF. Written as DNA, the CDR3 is TGCAGCGTTTGGGGGCAAGAGACCCAGTACTTC.

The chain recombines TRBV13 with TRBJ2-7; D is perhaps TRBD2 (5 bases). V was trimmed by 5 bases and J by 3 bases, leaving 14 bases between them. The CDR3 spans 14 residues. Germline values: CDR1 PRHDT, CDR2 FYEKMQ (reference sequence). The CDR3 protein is CASSPSLENYEQYF. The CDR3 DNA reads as TGTGCCAGCAGCCCCTCACTAGAAAACTACGAGCAGTACTTC.

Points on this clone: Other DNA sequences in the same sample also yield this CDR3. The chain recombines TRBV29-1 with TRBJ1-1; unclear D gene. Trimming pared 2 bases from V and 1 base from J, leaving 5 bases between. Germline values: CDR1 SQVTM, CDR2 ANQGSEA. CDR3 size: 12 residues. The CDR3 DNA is TGCAGCGTTGAATCCGGGAACACTGAAGCTTTCTTT. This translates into CSVESGNTEAFF.

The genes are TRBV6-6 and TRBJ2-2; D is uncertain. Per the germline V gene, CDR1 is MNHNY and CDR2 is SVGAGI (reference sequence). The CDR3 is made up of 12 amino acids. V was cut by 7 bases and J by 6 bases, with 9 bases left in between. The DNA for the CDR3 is TGTGCCAGCACCCCTTCACCCGGGGAGCTGTTTTTT. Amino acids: CASTPSPGELFF.

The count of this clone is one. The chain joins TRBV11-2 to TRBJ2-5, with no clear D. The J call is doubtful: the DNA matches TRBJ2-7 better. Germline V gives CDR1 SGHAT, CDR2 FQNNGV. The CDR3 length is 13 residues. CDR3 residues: CASSLVLKDEQYF. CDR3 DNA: TGTGCCAGCAGCTTGGTGCTCAAGGACGAGCAGTACTTC.